This T cell receptor beta chain originates from a study of T cells after yellow fever vaccination. This clonotype was observed many times. TCRdb recomputed calls from the 5' RACE reads with MiXCR, one row per CDR3 protein. The sample records about 300,000 distinct CDR3 sequences, 8.7% being singletons. Germline CDR1 reads SQVTM; CDR2 reads ANQGSEA. Trimming cost V 3 bases and J 4 bases; bases outside gene matches: 2. The CDR3 runs 13 residues. Here the sequenced sample was CD4+ T cells sorted from PBMCs, taken 5 days after the yellow fever booster vaccination. The TCR sequence derives from a man between 18 and 35 years old who received the YFV17D yellow fever vaccine. J is TRBJ1-2 and V is TRBV29-1; TRBD1 matches at 10 bases. CDR3 region: CSVETGGAYGYTF. The CDR3 DNA sequence: TGCAGCGTTGAGACAGGGGGCGCCTATGGCTACACCTTC. Full variable domain (remainder filled in from reference TRBV29-1 and TRBJ1-2): SAVISQKPSRDICQRGTSLTIQCQVDSQVTMMFWYRQQPGQSLTLIATANQGSEATYESGFVIDKFPISRPNLTFSTLTVSNMSPEDSSIYLCSVETGGAYGYTFGSGTRLTVV.